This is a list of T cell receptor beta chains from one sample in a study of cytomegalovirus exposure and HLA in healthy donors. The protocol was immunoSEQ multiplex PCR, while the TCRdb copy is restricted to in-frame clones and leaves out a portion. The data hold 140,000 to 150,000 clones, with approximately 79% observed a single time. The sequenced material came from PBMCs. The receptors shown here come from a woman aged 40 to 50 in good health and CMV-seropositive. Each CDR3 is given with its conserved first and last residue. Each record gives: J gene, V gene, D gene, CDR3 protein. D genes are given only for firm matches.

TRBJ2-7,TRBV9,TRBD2,CASSLTGGGLYEQYF
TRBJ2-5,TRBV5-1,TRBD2,CASSWRGGPETQYF
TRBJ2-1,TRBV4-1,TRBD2,CASSHSSGGQNEQFF
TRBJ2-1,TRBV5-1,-,CASYLDQSYNEQFF
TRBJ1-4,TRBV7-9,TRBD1,CASSSGTGGSNEKLFF
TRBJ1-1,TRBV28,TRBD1,CATTPPRGQGSEAFF
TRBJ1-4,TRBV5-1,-,CASSLAGGWGEKLFF
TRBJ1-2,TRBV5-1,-,CASSLDPGIGGYTF
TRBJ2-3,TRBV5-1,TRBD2,CASSSTSGGSGTQYF
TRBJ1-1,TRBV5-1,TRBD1,CASSWGQTNTEAFF
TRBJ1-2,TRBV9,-,CASSRTNREGGYGYTF
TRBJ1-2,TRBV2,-,CASSDSRDIYGYTF
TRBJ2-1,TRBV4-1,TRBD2,CASSQVITSASWGEQFF
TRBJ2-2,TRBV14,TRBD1,CASSPRWQGAGELFF
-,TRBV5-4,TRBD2,CASSSWTSESYEQYF
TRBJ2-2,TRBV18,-,CASSLNRATGELFF
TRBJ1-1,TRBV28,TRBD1,CASSSHQGASYTEAFF
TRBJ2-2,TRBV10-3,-,CAIKLSGNTGELFF
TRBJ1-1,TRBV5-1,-,CASGPGGQLNTEAFF
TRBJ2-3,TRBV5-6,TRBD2,CASSSPRGGIDTQYF
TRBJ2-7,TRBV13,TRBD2,CASSSQTSGGSYEQYF
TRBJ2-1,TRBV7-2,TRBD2,CASSPSPRGEAYNEQFF
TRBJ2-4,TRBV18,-,CASSPIAGSANIQYF
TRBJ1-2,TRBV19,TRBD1,CASSIGQGATGYTF
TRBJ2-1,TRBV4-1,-,CASSQVGTVIGEQFF
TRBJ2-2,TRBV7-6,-,CASSLDWNTGELFF
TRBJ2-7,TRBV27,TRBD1,CASSATGEFGAYEQYF
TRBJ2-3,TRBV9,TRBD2,CASSVEGGGAQDTQYF